These T cell receptor beta chains were read from a single sample in a study of PD-1 blockade in mismatch repair-deficient tumors. Using immunoSEQ multiplex PCR, the repertoire was profiled, and TCRdb retains in-frame clones only, with some absent. The table includes 14,000 or so clones, roughly 84% detected once. Which antigens these TCRs recognize remains unknown. The sequenced sample was cells cultured in vitro, obtained from a patient treated with pembrolizumab. Source of these receptors: an adult with mismatch repair-deficient cancer. The CDR3 runs from the conserved cysteine through the conserved F or W. The D gene is left open where the match is weak. The size field is filled for only some rows; it gives once, few, many or a size class.

>-|TRBJ1-2|TRBV25-1|TRBD1
CASSEKTLGQGLNYGYTF
TGCGCCAGCAGTGAAAAAACCCTTGGACAGGGCCTCAACTATGGCTACACCTTC
>-|TRBJ1-2|TRBV30|-
CAWSSLARVSSKYGYTF
TGTGCCTGGAGTTCCCTAGCCAGGGTGTCAAGTAAATATGGCTACACCTTC
>-|TRBJ1-4|TRBV2|-
CASSEAGGVREKLFF
TGTGCCAGCAGTGAAGCTGGGGGGGTAAGGGAAAAACTGTTTTTT
>-|TRBJ2-5|TRBV11-2|-
CASSLVSGVKTQYF
TGTGCCAGCAGCTTAGTCTCGGGTGTAAAGACCCAGTACTTC
>-|TRBJ2-2|TRBV2|-
CAIVTTGVGITGELFF
TGTGCCATCGTCACAACAGGTGTTGGAATCACCGGGGAGCTGTTTTTT
>-|TRBJ1-2|TRBV28|TRBD1
CASSFLSRGDYGYTF
TGTGCCAGCAGTTTTCTTTCCAGGGGGGACTATGGCTACACCTTC
>-|TRBJ1-4|TRBV7-9|-
CASSLAGETNEKLFF
TGTGCCAGCAGCTTAGCTGGCGAAACTAATGAAAAACTGTTTTTT
>-|TRBJ2-7|TRBV27|-
CASSFTLNYEQYF
TGTGCCAGCAGTTTCACTCTCAACTACGAGCAGTACTTC
>once|TRBJ2-3|TRBV28|TRBD2
CASSSHTSGRVSDTQYF
TGTGCCAGCAGTTCACACACCAGCGGGAGAGTTTCAGATACGCAGTATTTT
>-|TRBJ1-4|TRBV28|-
CASSWTYEKLFF
TGTGCCAGCAGTTGGACTTATGAAAAACTGTTTTTT
>-|TRBJ2-7|TRBV18|TRBD2
CASSPPSSGSPYEQYF
TGTGCCAGCTCACCGCCATCTAGCGGGAGTCCCTACGAGCAGTACTTC
>-|TRBJ2-7|TRBV7-9|-
CASSNRGVYEQYF
TGTGCCAGCAGCAATAGGGGGGTATACGAGCAGTACTTC
>-|TRBJ2-3|TRBV9|-
CASSVVGGTDTQYF
TGTGCCAGCAGCGTAGTTGGGGGCACAGATACGCAGTATTTT
>-|TRBJ1-4|TRBV5-6|TRBD1
CASSGTGQGDEKLFF
TGTGCCAGCAGCGGTACCGGACAGGGGGATGAAAAACTGTTTTTT
>-|TRBJ2-3|TRBV6-1|TRBD1
CASRGQGGSTDTQYF
TGTGCCAGCAGGGGACAGGGGGGGAGCACAGATACGCAGTATTTT
>-|TRBJ1-5|TRBV10-3|-
CAISESMGARGNQPQHF
TGTGCCATCAGTGAGTCGATGGGGGCGCGGGGCAATCAGCCCCAGCATTTT
>few|TRBJ2-1|TRBV18|TRBD1
CASSPQGTHSHNEQFF
TGTGCCAGCTCCCCACAGGGGACCCATTCCCACAATGAGCAGTTCTTC
>-|TRBJ2-5|TRBV2|TRBD1
CASNLPGQGSETQYF
TGTGCCAGCAATCTCCCGGGACAGGGTTCCGAGACCCAGTACTTC
>-|TRBJ2-7|TRBV5-6|TRBD2
CASSHFLAGVTLAYEQYF
TGTGCCAGCAGCCACTTCCTAGCGGGAGTCACTCTAGCCTACGAGCAGTACTTC
>-|TRBJ2-7|TRBV6-1|-
CASSGNSYEQYF
TGTGCCAGCAGTGGGAACAGCTACGAGCAGTACTTC
>-|TRBJ2-7|TRBV6-5|TRBD2
CASRTSGSGYEQYF
TGTGCCAGCAGGACTAGCGGGAGTGGCTACGAGCAGTACTTC
>-|TRBJ2-1|TRBV19|-
CASSITTRLSYNEQFF
TGTGCCAGTAGTATCACTACTAGGCTATCCTACAATGAGCAGTTCTTC
>-|TRBJ2-1|TRBV19|TRBD2
CATRTSDYNEQFF
TGTGCCACCAGGACTAGCGATTACAATGAGCAGTTCTTC
>-|TRBJ2-7|TRBV29-1|TRBD1
CSVKDRIFSTSYEQYF
TGCAGCGTTAAGGACAGGATATTTTCGACCTCCTACGAGCAGTACTTC
>-|TRBJ2-3|TRBV7-7|TRBD2
CASSLQSGTPTDTQYF
TGTGCTAGCAGCCTTCAGAGCGGGACGCCCACAGATACGCAGTATTTT
>-|TRBJ1-5|TRBV28|-
CASSFLFSAGNQPQHF
TGTGCCAGCAGTTTTCTTTTTTCGGCGGGCAATCAGCCCCAGCATTTT
>once|TRBJ2-7|TRBV29-1|-
CSVQRTLSSYEQYF
TGCAGCGTTCAACGGACACTTAGCTCCTACGAGCAGTACTTC
>-|TRBJ2-5|TRBV5-1|-
CASSLSNNFQETQYF
TGCGCCAGCAGCTTATCAAATAACTTTCAAGAGACCCAGTACTTC
>-|TRBJ1-1|TRBV28|-
CASSFGGTEAFF
TGTGCCAGCAGTTTCGGAGGCACTGAAGCTTTCTTT
>-|TRBJ1-4|TRBV30|-
CAWSKGPYPNEKLFF
TGTGCCTGGAGTAAGGGCCCGTATCCTAATGAAAAACTGTTTTTT
>-|TRBJ2-5|TRBV18|TRBD2
CASSPWTSGRQETQYF
TGTGCCAGCTCACCTTGGACTAGCGGGAGACAAGAGACCCAGTACTTC
>-|TRBJ2-1|TRBV5-6|-
CASRVRDRDHNEQFF
TGTGCCAGCAGAGTAAGGGACCGAGACCACAATGAGCAGTTCTTC
>-|TRBJ1-2|TRBV5-5|TRBD1
CASSRDRYYGYTF
TGTGCCAGCAGCCGGGACAGGTACTATGGCTACACCTTC
>-|TRBJ2-5|TRBV5-1|TRBD2
CASSWASGRSETQYF
TGCGCCAGCAGCTGGGCTAGCGGGAGGTCAGAGACCCAGTACTTC
>once|TRBJ2-7|TRBV5-1|-
CASSLGGPAPSYEQYF
TGCGCCAGCAGCTTGGGTGGGCCAGCACCCTCCTACGAGCAGTACTTC
>once|TRBJ1-6|TRBV5-4|-
CASSLPVGNSPLHF
TGTGCCAGCAGCCTGCCCGTGGGTAATTCACCCCTCCACTTT
>-|TRBJ1-3|TRBV6-5|TRBD1
CASSNRGGNTIYF
TGTGCCAGCAGTAACAGGGGCGGAAACACCATATATTTT
>-|TRBJ1-3|TRBV5-1|-
CASSGGGQENTIYF
TGCGCCAGCAGCGGTGGGGGCCAGGAAAACACCATATATTTT
>-|TRBJ2-5|TRBV5-1|TRBD2
CASSFTGGSGGAETQYF
TGCGCCAGCAGCTTCACGGGGGGAAGTGGCGGAGCAGAGACCCAGTACTTC
>-|TRBJ2-7|TRBV14|-
CASSHGGGLYGEQYF
TGTGCCAGCAGCCATGGCGGCGGACTTTACGGCGAGCAGTACTTC
>-|TRBJ2-7|TRBV2|-
CASIEGRPSSYEQYF
TGTGCCAGTATCGAGGGGCGGCCCTCCTCCTACGAGCAGTACTTC
>-|TRBJ2-2|TRBV9|-
CASRGLTNTGELFF
TGTGCCAGCAGGGGACTTACGAACACCGGGGAGCTGTTTTTT
>-|TRBJ2-3|TRBV7-9|-
CASSLESTDTQYF
TGTGCCAGCAGCTTAGAGAGCACAGATACGCAGTATTTT
>-|TRBJ2-1|TRBV18|TRBD1
CASSPPGTVYNEQFF
TGTGCCAGCTCACCACCCGGGACAGTCTACAATGAGCAGTTCTTC
>-|TRBJ1-1|TRBV28|-
CASSFPYQAVNTEAFF
TGTGCCAGCAGTTTCCCCTATCAGGCGGTGAACACTGAAGCTTTCTTT
>-|TRBJ2-5|TRBV20-1|-
CSAIGMGTQYF
TGCAGTGCTATAGGAATGGGGACCCAGTACTTC
>once|TRBJ2-7|TRBV5-1|-
CASSTQGGHYEQYF
TGCGCCAGCAGTACCCAGGGGGGACACTACGAGCAGTACTTC
>-|TRBJ1-2|TRBV19|TRBD1
CASRSQGASVGYTF
TGTGCCAGTAGAAGCCAGGGGGCGTCAGTTGGCTACACCTTC